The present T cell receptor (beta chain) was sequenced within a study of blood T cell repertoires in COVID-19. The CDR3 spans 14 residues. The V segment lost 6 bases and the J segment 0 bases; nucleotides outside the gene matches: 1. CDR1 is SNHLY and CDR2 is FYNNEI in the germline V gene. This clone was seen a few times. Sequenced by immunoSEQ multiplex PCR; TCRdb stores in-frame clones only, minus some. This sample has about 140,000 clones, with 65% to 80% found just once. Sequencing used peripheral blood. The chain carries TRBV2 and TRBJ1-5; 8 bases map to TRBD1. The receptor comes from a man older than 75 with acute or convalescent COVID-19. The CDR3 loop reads CASRDRVSNQPQHF. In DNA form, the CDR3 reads TGTGCCAGCAGGGACAGGGTTAGCAATCAGCCCCAGCATTTT.